The entry below gives a single T cell receptor (beta chain) sequence along with its context. This entry belongs to a study of blood T cell repertoires in COVID-19. The method was immunoSEQ multiplex PCR; TCRdb's version includes in-frame clones alone and lacks a portion of them. Of 84,000 or so clones listed, around four fifths are singletons. CDR1 is ENHRY, CDR2 SYGVKD, per germline. Trimming cost V 10 bases and J 0 bases, with 9 bases left between them. CDR3 size: 12 residues. The sample comprised peripheral blood. The source is a woman in her 70s with active or convalescent COVID-19. The V and J genes are TRBV10-3 and TRBJ2-5; D possibly corresponds to TRBD1 (6 bases). The CDR3 spells CATRDNQETQYF. CDR3 DNA: TGTGCCACGAGGGACAACCAAGAGACCCAGTACTTC.